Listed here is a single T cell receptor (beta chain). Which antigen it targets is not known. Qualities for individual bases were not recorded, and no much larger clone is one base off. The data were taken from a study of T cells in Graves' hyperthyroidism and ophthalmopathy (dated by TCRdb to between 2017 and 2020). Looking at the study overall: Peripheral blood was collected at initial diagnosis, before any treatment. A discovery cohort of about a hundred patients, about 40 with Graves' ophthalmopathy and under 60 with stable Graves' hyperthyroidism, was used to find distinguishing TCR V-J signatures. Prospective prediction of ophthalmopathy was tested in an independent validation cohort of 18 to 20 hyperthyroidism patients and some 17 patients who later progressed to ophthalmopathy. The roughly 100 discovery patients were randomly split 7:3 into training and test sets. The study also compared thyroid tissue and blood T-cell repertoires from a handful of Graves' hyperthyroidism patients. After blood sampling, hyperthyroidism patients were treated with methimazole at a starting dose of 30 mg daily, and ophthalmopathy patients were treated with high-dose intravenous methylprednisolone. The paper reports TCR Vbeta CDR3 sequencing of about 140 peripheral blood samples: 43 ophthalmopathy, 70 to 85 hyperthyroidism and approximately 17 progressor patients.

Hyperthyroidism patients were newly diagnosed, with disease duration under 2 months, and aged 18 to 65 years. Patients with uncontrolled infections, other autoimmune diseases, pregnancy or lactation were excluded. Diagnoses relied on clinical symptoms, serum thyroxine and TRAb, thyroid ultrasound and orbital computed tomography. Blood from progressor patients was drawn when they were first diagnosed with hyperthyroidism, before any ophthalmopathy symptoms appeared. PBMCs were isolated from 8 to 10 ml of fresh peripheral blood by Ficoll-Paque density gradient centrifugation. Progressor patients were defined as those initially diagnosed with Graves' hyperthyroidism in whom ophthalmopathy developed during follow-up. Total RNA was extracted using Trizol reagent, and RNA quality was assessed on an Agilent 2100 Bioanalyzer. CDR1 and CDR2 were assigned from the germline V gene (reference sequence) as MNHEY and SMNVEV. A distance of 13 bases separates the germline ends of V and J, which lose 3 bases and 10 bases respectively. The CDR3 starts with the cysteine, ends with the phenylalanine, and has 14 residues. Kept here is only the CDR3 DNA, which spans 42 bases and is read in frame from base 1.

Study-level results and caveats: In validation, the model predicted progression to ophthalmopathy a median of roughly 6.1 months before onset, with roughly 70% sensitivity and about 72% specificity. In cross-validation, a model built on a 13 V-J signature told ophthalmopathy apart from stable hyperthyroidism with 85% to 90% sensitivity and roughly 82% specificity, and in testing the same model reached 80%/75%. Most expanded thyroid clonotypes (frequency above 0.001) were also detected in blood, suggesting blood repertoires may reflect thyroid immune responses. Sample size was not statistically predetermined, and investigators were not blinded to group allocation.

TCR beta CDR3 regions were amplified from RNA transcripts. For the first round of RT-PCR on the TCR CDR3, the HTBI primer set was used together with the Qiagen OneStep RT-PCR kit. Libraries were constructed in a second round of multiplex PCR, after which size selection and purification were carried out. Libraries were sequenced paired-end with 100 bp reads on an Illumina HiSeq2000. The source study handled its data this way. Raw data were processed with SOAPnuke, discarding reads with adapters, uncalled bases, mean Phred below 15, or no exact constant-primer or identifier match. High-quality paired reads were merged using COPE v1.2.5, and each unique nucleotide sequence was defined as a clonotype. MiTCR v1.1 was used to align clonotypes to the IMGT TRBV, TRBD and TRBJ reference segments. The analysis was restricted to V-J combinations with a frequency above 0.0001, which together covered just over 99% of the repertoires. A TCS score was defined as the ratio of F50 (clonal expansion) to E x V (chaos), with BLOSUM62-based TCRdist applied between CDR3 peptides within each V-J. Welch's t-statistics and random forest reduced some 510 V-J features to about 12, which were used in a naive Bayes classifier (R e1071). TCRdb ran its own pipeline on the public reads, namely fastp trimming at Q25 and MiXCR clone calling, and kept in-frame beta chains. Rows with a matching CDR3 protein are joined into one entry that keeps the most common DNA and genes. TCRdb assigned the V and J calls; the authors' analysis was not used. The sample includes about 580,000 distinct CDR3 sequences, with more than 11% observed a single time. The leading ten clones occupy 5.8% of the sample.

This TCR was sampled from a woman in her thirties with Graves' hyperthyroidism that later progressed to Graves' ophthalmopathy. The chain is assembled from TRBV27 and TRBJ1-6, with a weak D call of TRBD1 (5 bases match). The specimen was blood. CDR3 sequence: CASSFGVKGSPLHF. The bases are TGTGCCAGCAGTTTTGGGGTCAAGGGGTCACCCCTCCACTTT.